This is a list of T cell receptor beta chains from one sample in a study of T-cell memory formation after mild COVID-19. One entry per CDR3 protein, called by TCRdb with MiXCR from the 5' RACE reads. The repertoire holds hundreds of thousands of distinct CDR3 sequences, with roughly 21% as singletons. Sequencing was performed on PBMCs or a T cell subset sorted from them (not recorded which). Receptor source: an adult woman who had mild COVID-19 (a few samples of this study predate the infection). Cell type and time point are not known. Each CDR3 is given without its conserved first and last residue. The order of the fields is clone size, V gene, J gene, CDR3 protein. Size is omitted from some rows. Given values are once, few, many or a class for expanded clones.

few,TRBV3-1,TRBJ2-3,ASSQFGTGGTDTQY
NA,TRBV19,TRBJ2-5,ASRGTGYQETQY
few,TRBV20-1,TRBJ2-7,SARGLGGIEQY
NA,TRBV20-1,TRBJ2-1,SARGGRDNEQF
few,TRBV27,TRBJ2-5,ASGGFRETQY
few,TRBV20-1,TRBJ2-4,SARVASGGLAKNIQY
few,TRBV6-2/TRBV6-3,TRBJ1-3,ASKRTPASGNTIY
few,TRBV4-1,TRBJ2-7,ASSLEGGGSYEQY
NA,TRBV6-6,TRBJ2-3,ASRRTRRDTQY
NA,TRBV11-2,TRBJ2-1,ASSFEREGVNEQF
NA,TRBV6-5,TRBJ1-1,ASSYTGTASEAF
few,TRBV11-2,TRBJ2-3,ASSFLRRFGERAITDTQY
few,TRBV12-3/TRBV12-4,TRBJ1-3,ASSLGVSGVGNTIY
NA,TRBV20-1,TRBJ2-2,SAIEEGAYTGELF
NA,TRBV4-1,TRBJ2-1,ASSQVRRRSYNEQF
NA,TRBV4-1,TRBJ2-5,ASSQVRSSGAALQETQY
once,TRBV7-2,TRBJ2-3,ASSLGSVGSADTQY
few,TRBV7-3,TRBJ1-1,ASRAGGMGTEAF
NA,TRBV24-1,TRBJ2-3,ATSDGQGPDTQY
NA,TRBV7-9,TRBJ2-1,ASSLALDNEQF
few,TRBV14,TRBJ2-1,ASSQSVEQF
NA,TRBV18,TRBJ2-3,ASSPNSDYPSTDTQY
few,TRBV5-4,TRBJ2-7,ASSLAITGEQY
NA,TRBV14,TRBJ2-2,ASSHRQGGTGELF
NA,TRBV3-1,TRBJ1-1,ASSQVKKTFEAF
NA,TRBV20-1,TRBJ2-3,SASLLAGAGDTQY